These T cell receptor beta chains were read from a single sample in a study of identical twins. MiXCR, run by TCRdb on the 5' RACE reads, gives a single entry per CDR3 protein. The table includes approximately 600,000 distinct CDR3 sequences, less than 9% detected once. A further study also used this sample, focusing on yellow fever vaccine responses in identical twins.

Sequencing input: PBMCs. The receptor set was obtained from a young woman in good health. Each CDR3 is given with its conserved first and last residue. The order of the fields is V gene, J gene, D gene, clone size, CDR3 DNA, CDR3 protein. A D gene is named only where the DNA matches it firmly. Clone size, where shown, is once, few, many, or a class for clones that have expanded.

TRBV20-1	TRBJ2-1	TRBD2	few	TGCAGTGCTAAACTAGCGGGGGGCTATGAGCAGTTCTTC	CSAKLAGGYEQFF
TRBV7-6	TRBJ1-5	.	many	TGTGCCAGCAGCGAGCAAGCTGTTAGCAATCAGCCCCAGCATTTT	CASSEQAVSNQPQHF
TRBV6-2/TRBV6-3	TRBJ1-5	.	few	TGTGCCAGCAGTTACTCAGGATTTCAGCCCCAGCATTTT	CASSYSGFQPQHF
TRBV5-1	TRBJ2-3	.	many	TGCGCCAGCAGCCCCCCTAGCTGGGCCACAGATACGCAGTATTTT	CASSPPSWATDTQYF
TRBV6-6	TRBJ1-5	.	many	TGTGCCAGCACGGTTGCATCCTATCAGCCCCAGCATTTT	CASTVASYQPQHF
TRBV7-9	TRBJ2-1	.	.	TGTGCCAGCAGCTTATCGGGGTTTGGCAATGAGCAGTTCTTC	CASSLSGFGNEQFF
TRBV10-3	TRBJ2-4	TRBD1	few	TGTGCCATCGGGGACAGGGAGATTCAGTACTTC	CAIGDREIQYF
TRBV7-7	TRBJ2-3	.	.	TGTGCCAGCAGCCACGACAGGATCGATACGCAGTATTTT	CASSHDRIDTQYF
TRBV5-1	TRBJ2-3	.	.	TGCGCCAGCAGCCACGGACCATTTAACACAGATACGCAGTATTTT	CASSHGPFNTDTQYF
TRBV12-3/TRBV12-4	TRBJ2-7	TRBD1	many	TGTGCCAGCAGGGGGACAGGGGGAGGGTACGAGCAGTACTTC	CASRGTGGGYEQYF
TRBV6-2/TRBV6-3	TRBJ2-1	.	few	TGTGCCAGCAGTTATGCAGCCAATGAGCAGTTCTTC	CASSYAANEQFF
TRBV20-1	TRBJ2-1	.	few	TGCAGTGCTAGAGTGGGAGTGGTTTATGAGCAGTTCTTC	CSARVGVVYEQFF
TRBV6-1	TRBJ1-5	TRBD1	.	TGTGCCAGCAGTCCAGGACAGGCTCCATCCTCTCAGCCCCAGCATTTT	CASSPGQAPSSQPQHF
TRBV5-1	TRBJ2-3	TRBD2	few	TGCGCCAGCAGGCAACTAGCGGGAGGTGGAGATACGCAGTATTTT	CASRQLAGGGDTQYF
TRBV5-1	TRBJ2-3	TRBD1	many	TGCGCCAGCAGCTTCGGAACAGGGGGTAGCACAGATACGCAGTATTTT	CASSFGTGGSTDTQYF
TRBV7-9	TRBJ2-1	.	few	TGTGCCAGCAGCTTAGGGTTTCGCTACAATGAGCAGTTCTTC	CASSLGFRYNEQFF
TRBV5-1	TRBJ2-1	.	few	TGCGCCAGCAGCCCAACACAGGGGGGAGGGGAGCAGTTCTTC	CASSPTQGGGEQFF
TRBV10-2	TRBJ2-4	TRBD1	.	TGCGCCAGCAGCCTGACCGGGACAGGGGGCTCGGACATTCAGTACTTC	CASSLTGTGGSDIQYF
TRBV10-3	TRBJ1-6	.	many	TGTGCCATCAGTGAAGATCAGCAAGGATCACCCCTCCACTTT	CAISEDQQGSPLHF
TRBV29-1	TRBJ2-1	TRBD1	many	TGCAGCGTTTCCCTTTCGGGACAGGGGTTGAATGAGCAGTTCTTC	CSVSLSGQGLNEQFF
TRBV29-1	TRBJ2-7	.	many	TGCAGCGTTGGTAGTCAGACCTACGAGCAGTACTTC	CSVGSQTYEQYF
TRBV4-1	TRBJ2-5	.	few	TGCGCCAGCAGCCAAAATCAGGGTGGAGAGACCCAGTACTTC	CASSQNQGGETQYF
TRBV2	TRBJ2-5	.	many	TGTGCCAGCAGTGAGGCCTTTAGGGGTCAAAGGGAGACCCAGTACTTC	CASSEAFRGQRETQYF
TRBV9	TRBJ2-1	.	.	TGTGCCAGCAGCCCCCGCGCACCCCCTCGACAGTACAATGAGCAGTTCTTC	CASSPRAPPRQYNEQFF
TRBV28	TRBJ1-2	.	many	TGTGCCTCCGGGGGCATCTATGGCTACACCTTC	CASGGIYGYTF
TRBV5-1	TRBJ1-6	TRBD1	many	TGCGCCAGCAGCGAAGGGGGCGCGAATTCACCCCTCCACTTT	CASSEGGANSPLHF
TRBV12-3/TRBV12-4	TRBJ2-3	.	many	TGTGCCAGCAGTTTTTATGAATTAGGGGCAGATACGCAGTATTTT	CASSFYELGADTQYF
TRBV15	TRBJ2-3	TRBD1	many	TGTGCCACCAAACACAGGGGGCTAGATAGAGATACGCAGTATTTT	CATKHRGLDRDTQYF
TRBV5-1	TRBJ2-2	TRBD1	.	TGCGCCAGCAGCTTGCTCGGGACAGGGCTCACCGGGGAGCTGTTTTTT	CASSLLGTGLTGELFF
TRBV19	TRBJ2-6	.	.	TGTGCCAGTGCTCATGTGACTTCTTCTGGGGCCAACGTCCTGACTTTC	CASAHVTSSGANVLTF
TRBV9	TRBJ2-1	.	few	TGTGCCAGCAGCGCCGAAACCCTCCTGCTCTTC	CASSAETLLLF
TRBV12-3/TRBV12-4	TRBJ2-2	TRBD1	many	TGTGCCAGCAGAAGCCCCCCGGGACAGGGGTCGGCCGGGGAGCTGTTTTTT	CASRSPPGQGSAGELFF
TRBV5-5	TRBJ2-7	TRBD2	.	TGTGCCAGCAGCTTGGAAGGACTAGCTAACTACGAGCAGTACTTC	CASSLEGLANYEQYF
TRBV15	TRBJ2-2	.	few	TGTGCCACCAGCAAGGCGGACAGCACGAACACCGGGGAGCTGTTTTTT	CATSKADSTNTGELFF
TRBV11-2	TRBJ2-3	TRBD2	many	TGTGCCAGCAGCTCCCAGGGACTAGCGGGGGGTACAGATACGCAGTATTTT	CASSSQGLAGGTDTQYF
TRBV11-2	TRBJ2-6	TRBD1	.	TGTGCCAGCAGGACAGGGGTTGGGGCCAACGTCCTGACTTTC	CASRTGVGANVLTF
TRBV3-1	TRBJ1-5	.	many	TGTGCCAGCAGCCCTGGGCCCGGGTCGGGTCCCCAGCATTTT	CASSPGPGSGPQHF
TRBV20-1	TRBJ2-7	.	many	TGCAGTGCTAGAAGACAGGAACTCTACGAGCAGTACTTC	CSARRQELYEQYF
TRBV10-3	TRBJ1-4	TRBD1	few	TGTGCCATCAGTCAGACAGGGCCAAATGAAAAACTGTTTTTT	CAISQTGPNEKLFF
TRBV29-1	TRBJ1-1	.	few	TGCAGCGTTCTCGCAGGGTTTAACACTGAAGCTTTCTTT	CSVLAGFNTEAFF
TRBV19	TRBJ1-4	.	.	TGTGCCAGTAGCGCCAGGGCGGGGTATGAAAAACTGTTTTTT	CASSARAGYEKLFF
TRBV3-1	TRBJ2-1	TRBD1	many	TGTGCCAGCAGCCAGGACAGGATCAATGAGCAGTTCTTC	CASSQDRINEQFF
TRBV12-3/TRBV12-4	TRBJ1-2	.	many	TGTGCCAGCAGTTCACGTCCGGGTCACTATGGCTACACCTTC	CASSSRPGHYGYTF
TRBV12-3/TRBV12-4	TRBJ2-1	.	many	TGTGCCAGCAGCCCGGAAATCCCCTACAATGAGCAGTTCTTC	CASSPEIPYNEQFF